This T cell receptor beta chain emerged from a study of Ad26.COV2.S vaccination and SARS-CoV-2 variants. Generated by immunoSEQ multiplex PCR, the TCRdb table keeps only in-frame clones and is missing some. The data hold over 110,000 clones, with roughly 85% observed a single time. This receptor was obtained from a human donor who had recovered from COVID-19. This specimen was peripheral blood, taken after recovery from COVID-19.

Here the CDR3 reads CASSLEPGGGQPQHF. CDR3 sequence (DNA): TGTGCCAGCAGCTTAGAGCCGGGAGGGGGCCAGCCCCAGCATTTT. This chain links TRBV7-2 with TRBJ1-5; TRBD1 aligns across 7 bases. Per the germline V gene, CDR1 is SGHTA and CDR2 is FQGNSA. This CDR3 is 15 amino acids long. J was trimmed by 7 bases and V by 1 base; bases with no gene match: 7.